This entry lists 23 T cell receptor beta chains sequenced from one sample in a study of blood T cell repertoires in COVID-19. Sequencing was performed with immunoSEQ multiplex PCR; in TCRdb, only in-frame clones are kept and a portion is missing. The repertoire has 200,000 to 250,000 clones, under 85% of them found once; the top ten carry under 2%. Sequencing was carried out using PBMCs or T cells enriched from blood (not recorded which). The receptors originated from a man in his sixties who had recovered from COVID-19.

The rearrangement links TRBV19 to TRBJ2-2, with TRBD2 as a possible D gene (6 bases). Germline V gene data show CDR1 as LNHDA and CDR2 as SQIVND (reference sequence). Trimming cost V 10 bases and J 1 base, with 13 bases left between them. This CDR3 spans 14 amino acids. The CDR3 DNA reads TGTGCCATCTCCGGGACTCTGAACACCGGGGAGCTGTTTTTT. Translating it yields CAISGTLNTGELFF. The complete variable domain, with remaining parts taken from reference TRBV19 and TRBJ2-2, reads DGGITQSPKYLFRKEGQNVTLSCEQNLNHDAMYWYRQDPGQGLRLIYYSQIVNDFQKGDIAEGYSVSREKKESFPLTVTSAQKNPTAFYLCAISGTLNTGELFFGEGSRLTVL.

V usage is TRBV18 and J usage is TRBJ2-5; D not certain. With 3 bases removed from V and 1 base from J, the gap between germline ends came to 9 bases. The CDR3 consists of 14 residues. Germline V gives CDR1 KGHSH, CDR2 LQKENI. As DNA, the CDR3 is TGTGCCAGCTCACCGCAGACACGCCAAGAGACCCAGTACTTC. Amino acids: CASSPQTRQETQYF.

The chain recombines TRBV21-1 with TRBJ2-3; the table's D call, TRBD1, was not checked against the DNA. TRBV21-1 is a pseudogene locus. This CDR3 is 19 amino acids long. The CDR3 coding sequence is TGTGCCAGCAGCAAAGGGACGGGGGGACAGGGGCCGAGCACAGATACGCAGTATTTT. Its protein is CASSKGTGGQGPSTDTQYF.

The rearrangement uses TRBV14 and TRBJ2-7; 7 nucleotides align to TRBD1. This CDR3 spans 14 amino acids. CDR1 and CDR2 (germline): SGHDN, FVKESK. J was trimmed by 1 base and V by 1 base; bases with no gene match: 1. The CDR3 is CASSQGGQSYEQYF. The CDR3 DNA follows: TGTGCCAGCAGCCAAGGGGGACAGTCCTACGAGCAGTACTTC.

V gene TRBV25-1 combines with J gene TRBJ2-7; D may be TRBD1 (5 bases). This CDR3 region has 13 residues. V was clipped by 6 bases and J by 2 bases, with 11 bases between them. From germline, CDR1 is MGHDK and CDR2 SYGVNS. CDR3 nucleotides: TGTGCCAGCAGGGGGCAGGATACCTACGAGCAGTACTTC. Encoded protein: CASRGQDTYEQYF.

The chain is built from TRBV6-5 and TRBJ2-3, with 15 bases lining up with TRBD2. V lost 5 bases to trimming and J lost 6 bases; unmatched junction nucleotides: 3. The CDR3 length is 15 residues. Germline CDR1 reads MNHEY; CDR2 reads SVGAGI. In nucleotides, the CDR3 is TGTGCCAGCAGTCCGGGACTAGCGGGGGGCGATACGCAGTATTTT. Translated, it gives CASSPGLAGGDTQYF.

V gene TRBV5-6 combines with J gene TRBJ2-7; D is possibly TRBD1 (6 bases). Germline CDR1 and CDR2: SGHDT and YYEEEE. The ends were cut back, 3 bases at V and 2 bases at J, with 12 bases in the middle. The CDR3 is 14 amino acids. The CDR3 DNA reads TGTGCCAGCAGCTACACAGGGACCCCCTACGAGCAGTACTTC. The encoded protein is CASSYTGTPYEQYF.

About this clone itself: The same CDR3 can be traced to other DNA sequences in this sample. CDR3 in DNA: TGTGCCAGCAGCTTACCGGGGGAAGAGACCCAGTACTTC. Its protein product is CASSLPGEETQYF. This chain links TRBV7-2 with TRBJ2-5; possible D gene TRBD2, 6 bases. The CDR3 is 13 amino acids. The germline CDR1 and CDR2 sequences are SGHTA and FQGNSA. V lost 2 bases to trimming and J lost 3 bases, with 7 bases between them.

The chain employs TRBV3-1 (or the pseudogene TRBV3-2) and TRBJ1-4; 9 positions agree with TRBD1. Germline CDR1 is LGHDT and CDR2 is YNNKEL (reference sequence). Trimming took 4 bases from V and 6 from J; bases not matched to a gene: 9. The CDR3 is 16 residues long. CDR3 nucleotide sequence: TGTGCCAGCAGCCTCCTCTTGGACAGGGGATATGAAAAACTGTTTTTT. This encodes CASSLLLDRGYEKLFF.

This clone was counted a few times. This chain uses TRBV7-8 with TRBJ2-1; 7 nucleotides align to TRBD2. Looked up from germline, CDR1 is SGHVS and CDR2 is FQNEAQ. The V and J ends lost 5 bases and 8 bases, in that order; junction bases with no gene match: 12. The CDR3 is 15 amino acids. CDR3 loop: CASSASSGTKYEQFF. The DNA of the CDR3 is TGTGCCAGCAGCGCGTCCTCAGGGACTAAGTATGAGCAGTTCTTC.

The rearrangement links TRBV7-2 to TRBJ1-6; D is possibly TRBD1 (5 bases). The CDR3 loop spans 16 amino acids. Germline V lookup: CDR1 SGHTA, CDR2 FQGNSA. The V end lost 1 base, the J end lost 10 bases, and 17 bases lay between the germline ends. The CDR3 region has the DNA TGTGCCAGCAGCTTAGGGGGGGGAAAGAGGGCCTCACCCCTCCACTTT. Protein product: CASSLGGGKRASPLHF.

The chain uses TRBV6-2 or TRBV6-3 and TRBJ2-7; possibly TRBD1 for D (6 bases). Germline values: CDR1 MNHEY, CDR2 SVGEGT. Deletions cut 5 bases from V and 9 bases from J, with 11 bases between. The CDR3 extends over 11 amino acids. The CDR3 loop is CASSTDRGQYF. The CDR3 nucleotides read TGTGCCAGCAGTACGGACAGAGGGCAGTACTTC.

This clone appeared a few times. V gene TRBV7-2 combines with J gene TRBJ1-6; D gene unclear. Germline CDR1 SGHTA, CDR2 FQGNSA. The V and J ends lost 5 bases and 7 bases respectively, with 15 bases between them. This CDR3 spans 15 amino acids. The DNA for the CDR3 is TGTGCCAGCAGCCCGAATACGGTATTCAATTCACCCCTCCACTTT. Amino acids: CASSPNTVFNSPLHF.

The rearrangement joins TRBV5-4 to TRBJ1-2, with 7 bases lining up with TRBD1. V dropped 5 bases and J dropped 4; count of bases not matched to a gene: 5. The CDR3 has 13 residues. Germline-derived CDR1 and CDR2 are SGHNT and YYREEE (reference sequence). The CDR3: CASRDGQVYGYTF. CDR3 in DNA: TGTGCCAGCAGAGATGGACAGGTCTATGGCTACACCTTC. The full variable domain, rest sourced from reference TRBV5-4 and TRBJ1-2, is ETGVTQSPTHLIKTRGQQVTLRCSSQSGHNTVSWYQQALGQGPQFIFQYYREEENGRGNFPPRFSGLQFPNYSSELNVNALELDDSALYLCASRDGQVYGYTFGSGTRLTVV.

The chain carries TRBV19 and TRBJ1-4; D is unclear. This CDR3 comprises 12 residues. Deletions cut 3 bases from V and 5 bases from J, with 4 bases between. The germline CDR1 and CDR2 sequences are LNHDA and SQIVND (reference sequence). CDR3 sequence reads: CASSMGNEKLFF. Written as DNA, the CDR3 is TGTGCCAGTAGTATGGGCAATGAAAAACTGTTTTTT.

The CDR3 loop reads CASRARGQGRGTGELFF. CDR3 in DNA: TGTGCCAGTAGGGCCAGGGGACAGGGGAGGGGTACCGGGGAGCTGTTTTTT. J is TRBJ2-2 and V is TRBV19; 10 bases align to TRBD1. The CDR3 is made up of 17 amino acids. Trimming at V came to 6 bases and at J to 5 bases, leaving 12 bases not matched to a gene. Germline V gene lookup returns CDR1 LNHDA and CDR2 SQIVND (reference sequence).

DNA for the CDR3: TGTGCCAGCAGCTTAGCCGGACAGACCGCGGTCTATGGCTACACCTTC. Its protein is CASSLAGQTAVYGYTF. This chain joins TRBV5-8 and TRBJ1-2; maybe TRBD1 (6 bases). The CDR3 has 16 amino acids. Deletions cut 2 bases from V and 4 bases from J, with 18 bases between. From germline, CDR1 is SGHTS and CDR2 YDEGEE.

The gene calls are TRBV27 and TRBJ2-7; TRBD1 agrees at 12 bases. The ends lost 8 bases at V and 6 bases at J; junction bases unmatched: 5. CDR1 is MNHEY, CDR2 SMNVEV, per germline (reference sequence). The CDR3 spans 13 residues. The CDR3 reads CASRDRGLREQYF. CDR3 DNA sequence: TGTGCCAGCCGGGACAGGGGGCTTCGCGAGCAGTACTTC.

The rearrangement joins TRBV19 to TRBJ1-3, with D unresolved. The CDR3 has 15 amino acids. Between the trimmed V and J ends, which lost 4 bases and 0 bases, there was a span of 10 bases. Per germline, CDR1 LNHDA and CDR2 SQIVND (reference sequence). The CDR3 nucleotides read TGTGCCAGTAGTAGAGAGGGCAACTCTGGAAACACCATATATTTT. Translated, it gives CASSREGNSGNTIYF.

This rearrangement joins TRBV7-2 to TRBJ1-2, with 10 nucleotides matching TRBD1. V gave up 5 bases and J gave up 6 bases; unmatched junction bases: 3. CDR3 length: 13 residues. Germline V CDR1 and CDR2: SGHTA, FQGNSA. The CDR3 loop reads CASSLGTGDGYTF. The CDR3 DNA reads as TGTGCCAGCAGCCTTGGGACAGGGGATGGCTACACCTTC. The full variable domain, rest sourced from reference TRBV7-2 and TRBJ1-2, is GAGVSQSPSNKVTEKGKDVELRCDPISGHTALYWYRQSLGQGLEFLIYFQGNSAPDKSGLPSDRFSAERTGGSVSTLTIQRTQQEDSAVYLCASSLGTGDGYTFGSGTRLTVV.

V and J are TRBV30 and TRBJ1-1, with D possibly matching TRBD1 (6 bases). CDR1 is GTSNPN and CDR2 is SVGIG in the germline V gene (reference sequence). The CDR3 consists of 13 residues. Trimming removed 3 bases from V and 0 bases from J, with 8 bases in between. Here the CDR3 reads CAWRQGVNTEAFF. CDR3 nucleotides: TGTGCCTGGAGACAGGGCGTGAACACTGAAGCTTTCTTT.

The V and J genes are TRBV18 and TRBJ2-6, with TRBD1 matching over 7 bases. V trimming: 5 bases; J trimming: 2 bases; junction bases outside the gene matches: 12. The CDR3 has 18 amino acids. Germline CDR1 reads KGHSH; CDR2 reads LQKENI. In nucleotides, the CDR3 is TGTGCCAGCTCATCATACCGACAGGGTTCTACTGGGGCCAACGTCCTGACTTTC. It specifies CASSSYRQGSTGANVLTF.

The chain recombines TRBV19 with TRBJ1-3, with D possibly TRBD1 on 5 matching bases. V lost 6 bases and J 1 base, leaving 13 bases between the germline ends. CDR3 size: 15 residues. Germline CDR1 is LNHDA and CDR2 is SQIVND (reference sequence). The CDR3 region is CASSTGTQSGNTIYF. The DNA for the CDR3 is TGTGCCAGTAGCACCGGGACTCAATCTGGAAACACCATATATTTT.